This TCR beta chain is from a study of cytomegalovirus exposure and HLA in healthy donors. General study findings and limits: Overall, about 160 TCR beta chains were annotated as cytomegalovirus-associated. Usually a TCR sequence was rare, but some public TCRs were found in many donors. A later analysis linked a missense variant in DCLRE1C to the trimming of TCR beta V and J genes.

Worth noting for this clone: The target antigen is unknown. Other DNA sequences of this sample code for an identical CDR3.

A multiplex PCR was run with 60 Vbeta primers and 13 Jbeta primers. Only in-frame clones appear in the TCRdb table, and some are missing; sequencing was by immunoSEQ multiplex PCR. Of about 170,000 clones listed, less than 85% are singletons. Unmatched junction bases numbered 14, after V lost 5 bases and J lost 4 bases. This CDR3 region has 18 residues. CDR1 SGHTA and CDR2 FQGTGA come from the germline V gene. The chain has TRBV7-3 and TRBJ2-3; 11 nucleotides agree with TRBD2. The sequencing input was PBMCs. The sequence came from a male donor in good health and CMV-seronegative. The DNA of the CDR3 is TGTGCCAGCAGCCCAAGACCAATAGCGGGGGGGCCGGCAGATACGCAGTATTTT. This sequence encodes CASSPRPIAGGPADTQYF.